This entry lists 26 T cell receptor beta chains sequenced from one sample in a study of CD8+CD57+ T cells in acquired aplastic anemia. The use of genomic DNA as template underpinned the TCR beta VDJ and CDR3 profiling. TCRdb re-called the reads with MiXCR, one entry per CDR3 protein. The table lists some 180,000 distinct CDR3 sequences, roughly 50% of them singletons. Whoever was chosen for sequencing had shown CD8+CD57+ cell expansion by flow cytometry. The specimen was sorted CD4+, CD8+, or CD8+CD57+ T cells (not recorded which) from PBMCs. The receptors stem from a human donor with aplastic anemia.

This clonotype showed up just a few times. This rearrangement joins TRBV6-6 to TRBJ2-3, with 10 bases that match TRBD2. V shed 0 bases and J 5 bases; nucleotides not matched to a gene: 11. Germline CDR1 reads MNHNY; CDR2 reads SVGAGI (reference sequence). The length of the CDR3 is 18 residues. CDR3 nucleotide sequence: TGTGCCAGCAGTTACTCTCGAAGCGGGGGGGCCAAAGGAGATACGCAGTATTTT. It codes for CASSYSRSGGAKGDTQYF.

This clonotype has a handful of counts. V gene TRBV3-1 combines with J gene TRBJ1-2, with a possible D match to TRBD1 (5 bases). Germline values: CDR1 LGHDT, CDR2 YNNKEL (reference sequence). The CDR3 sequence is 15 residues long. With 3 bases removed from V and 7 bases from J, the gap between germline ends came to 18 bases. CDR3 DNA: TGTGCCAGCAGCCAGATATCGCAGGAGGGGAGTGGCTACACCTTC. This codes for CASSQISQEGSGYTF.

This clonotype has at least ten counts. The CDR3 region has the DNA TGTGCCAGCTTAAAAGGCCCGGGACTATCCTCACCCCTCCACTTT. Its translation is CASLKGPGLSSPLHF. The chain links TRBV6-1 to TRBJ1-6, with D perhaps TRBD1 (5 bases). V was cut by 8 bases and J by 10 bases, with 21 bases left in between. Germline CDR1 is MNHNS and CDR2 is SASEGT. This CDR3 has 15 residues.

The gene calls are TRBV25-1 and TRBJ2-5, with D maybe TRBD1 (6 bases). The J call may be incorrect, as the DNA end agrees better with TRBJ2-1. The V gene's germline CDR1 is MGHDK and CDR2 SYGVNS. The CDR3 totals 15 residues. CDR3 in amino acids: CASSVVVRGRNEQFF. The DNA of the CDR3 is TGTGCCAGCAGCGTAGTAGTCAGGGGAAGAAATGAGCAGTTCTTC.

This clonotype appeared many times. The genes are TRBV20-1 and TRBJ1-6; TRBD1 might be the D (5 bases). Germline V gene lookup returns CDR1 DFQATT and CDR2 SNEGSKA (reference sequence). The CDR3 extends over 17 amino acids. V lost 3 bases, J lost 9 bases, and 24 bases lay in between. CDR3 sequence: CSARTVPGNAARSPLHF. As DNA, the CDR3 is TGCAGTGCTAGGACAGTGCCTGGGAACGCTGCCCGTTCACCCCTCCACTTT.

Comments on this clonotype: The junction does not match germline at one end; this may be a read error. The CDR3 DNA reads TGTGCCAGCAGTGGAAGGGGTTCCTACAATGAGCGGTTCTTC. Translating it yields CASSGRGSYNERFF. V and J are TRBV12-3 or TRBV12-4 and TRBJ2-1, with D perhaps TRBD1 (5 bases). This CDR3 region has 14 residues.

This rearrangement joins TRBV29-1 to TRBJ1-1, with D possibly being TRBD1 (5 bases). Between the trimmed V and J ends, which lost 7 bases and 3 bases, there was a span of 18 bases. There are 14 residues in the CDR3. The germline gives CDR1 SQVTM, CDR2 ANQGSEA. The CDR3 sequence: CSGGGKGPYTEAFF. CDR3 in DNA: TGCAGCGGTGGGGGGAAAGGACCTTACACTGAAGCTTTCTTT.

The V and J genes are TRBV10-3 and TRBJ1-5, with D unresolved. The CDR3 spans 15 residues. V lost 0 bases and J 4 bases, leaving 10 bases between the germline ends. Per germline, CDR1 ENHRY and CDR2 SYGVKD. The CDR3 reads CAISESGYRNQPQHF. Here the CDR3 DNA reads TGTGCCATCAGTGAGTCGGGGTATCGGAATCAGCCCCAGCATTTT.

The chain employs TRBV30 and TRBJ2-5; D call uncertain. V gave up 0 bases and J gave up 3 bases, with 8 bases separating them. The germline CDR1 and CDR2 sequences are GTSNPN and SVGIG (reference sequence). This CDR3 has 13 residues. The CDR3 sequence is CAWSVQSKETQYF. For the CDR3, the DNA is TGTGCCTGGAGTGTACAGAGCAAAGAGACCCAGTACTTC.

This clonotype was seen many times. The chain has TRBV5-1 and TRBJ2-7, with 8 positions matching TRBD1. V was pared by 4 bases and J by 4 bases, with 16 bases of the junction left unmatched. Germline CDR1 and CDR2: SGHRS and YFSETQ. The CDR3 covers 17 residues. CDR3 in amino acids: CASSLSYPGQGHYEQYF. The DNA for the CDR3 is TGCGCCAGCAGCCTATCATATCCCGGACAGGGTCATTACGAGCAGTACTTC.

The CDR3 is CATSRAGLAITDTQYF. CDR3 bases: TGTGCCACCAGCAGAGCTGGACTAGCGATCACAGATACGCAGTATTTT. The chain has TRBV15 and TRBJ2-3, with 9 nucleotides matching TRBD2. Looked up from germline, CDR1 is LNHNV and CDR2 is YYDKDF (reference sequence). The CDR3 spans 16 residues. The V gene end was trimmed by 1 base and the J gene end by 2 bases; junction bases not matched to a gene: 4.

Concerning this clonotype: At one end, the junction sequence differs from germline, possibly due to a read error. The CDR3 reads CASRRDTNHPQHF. CDR3 DNA sequence: TGTGCCAGCAGAAGGGACACGAATCATCCCCAGCACTTT. V usage is TRBV2 and J usage is TRBJ1-5; the D gene is possibly TRBD1 (6 bases). The length of the CDR3 is 13 residues. The germline V gene encodes CDR1 SNHLY and CDR2 FYNNEI. Full variable domain (remainder filled in from reference TRBV2 and TRBJ1-5): EPEVTQTPSHQVTQMGQEVILRCVPISNHLYFYWYRQILGQKVEFLVSFYNNEISEKSEIFDDQFSVERPDGSNFTLKIRSTKLEDSAMYFCASRRDTNHPQHFGDGTRLSIL.

The rearrangement uses TRBV6-1 and TRBJ2-1, with TRBD2 identical over 9 bases. J was trimmed by 4 bases and V by 6 bases; bases with no gene match: 7. The CDR3 totals 15 residues. Germline V CDR1 and CDR2: MNHNS, SASEGT. CDR3: CASSFILAGYNEQFF. CDR3 in DNA: TGTGCCAGCAGCTTCATTCTAGCGGGGTACAATGAGCAGTTCTTC.

This clonotype has just a few counts. The gene calls are TRBV3-1 and TRBJ2-1; tentatively, D is TRBD1 or TRBD2 (5 bases each). The CDR3 is 16 residues long. Trimming pared 2 bases from V and 4 bases from J, leaving 15 bases between. Germline V gives CDR1 LGHDT, CDR2 YNNKEL (reference sequence). DNA for the CDR3: TGTGCCAGCAGCCAACCCGGGACCCCCAGGTACAATGAGCAGTTCTTC. It translates to CASSQPGTPRYNEQFF.

Ten or more counts support this clonotype. The chain carries TRBV3-1 and TRBJ2-1; D might be TRBD1 (6 bases). CDR3 length: 12 amino acids. Looked up from germline, CDR1 is LGHDT and CDR2 is YNNKEL (reference sequence). The germline V and J ends were trimmed by 4 bases and 12 bases, with 13 bases remaining between them. CDR3 protein: CASSLRGSGQFF. The CDR3 nucleotides are TGTGCCAGCAGCCTCAGGGGCTCAGGGCAGTTCTTC.

The chain employs TRBV6-1 and TRBJ1-2, with D possibly being TRBD1 (5 bases). The germline V gene has CDR1 MNHNS and CDR2 SASEGT. V was trimmed by 5 bases and J by 0 bases, leaving 19 bases between them. The CDR3 contains 17 residues. CDR3 in DNA: TGTGCCAGCAGTCCAAAGATTATGGGGCCTGCTAACTATGGCTACACCTTC. This sequence encodes CASSPKIMGPANYGYTF.

This clonotype has ten or more counts. This chain uses TRBV4-1 with TRBJ2-7, with 8 bases matching TRBD1. This CDR3 is built from 14 residues. Germline V gene lookup returns CDR1 MGHRA and CDR2 YSYEKL. Trimming took 3 bases from V and 6 from J; bases not matched to a gene: 7. The DNA of the CDR3 is TGCGCCAGCAGCCACCCGACAGGGGAGCGCGAGCAGTACTTC. Encoded protein: CASSHPTGEREQYF.

In regard to this clonotype: The junction differs from germline at one of its ends, possibly a read error. This rearrangement joins TRBV7-9 to TRBJ2-7; D not certain. The V gene's germline CDR1 is SEHNR and CDR2 FQNEAQ (reference sequence). This CDR3 comprises 13 residues. CDR3 nucleotide sequence: TGTGCCAGCAGTTTGGGTGGGGTTTACGACCAGTACTTC. It yields the protein CASSLGGVYDQYF.

The CDR3, as DNA: TGTGCCACCGCGGACAGTGAGGCGCAGTATTTT. Its translation: CATADSEAQYF. The chain joins TRBV24-1 to TRBJ2-3; a possible D gene is TRBD1 (6 bases). The CDR3 spans 11 residues. From germline, CDR1 is KGHDR and CDR2 SFDVKD. Trimming removed 9 bases at V and 10 bases at J, with 13 bases between.

The chain is built from TRBV6-1 and TRBJ1-6; no reliable D call. This CDR3 has 15 amino acids. Germline CDR1 reads MNHNS; CDR2 reads SASEGT. V lost 6 bases and J 5 bases, leaving 14 bases between the germline ends. The DNA for the CDR3 is TGTGCCAGCAGCCTACGTGCACTTGATAATTCACCCCTCCACTTT. Translated, it gives CASSLRALDNSPLHF.

In this sample, this clonotype turned up many times. The chain is built from TRBV2 and TRBJ1-1; D remains unclear. Looked up from germline, CDR1 is SNHLY and CDR2 is FYNNEI. With 2 bases removed from V and 8 bases from J, the gap between germline ends came to 15 bases. The CDR3 is 14 amino acids. The CDR3 sequence: CASSEHGAWVEAFF. As DNA, the CDR3 is TGTGCCAGCAGTGAACATGGCGCTTGGGTGGAAGCTTTCTTT.

This clonotype was counted only a few times. The chain joins TRBV11-2 to TRBJ2-3; perhaps TRBD2 as D (5 bases). V was cut by 5 bases and J by 0 bases, with 6 bases left in between. The CDR3 is 13 amino acids. Germline V gives CDR1 SGHAT, CDR2 FQNNGV. In DNA form, the CDR3 reads TGTGCCAGCAGCCGGGGTAGCACAGATACGCAGTATTTT. It is translated as CASSRGSTDTQYF.

In the case of this clonotype: A much larger clone sits a single nucleotide away, making a read error possible. The chain is built from TRBV6-1 and TRBJ2-7; perhaps TRBD2 as D (6 bases). Germline V lookup: CDR1 MNHNS, CDR2 SASEGT. There are 11 residues in the CDR3. Trimming pared 4 bases from V and 9 bases from J, leaving 10 bases between. The CDR3 sequence: CASSGGASQYF. The CDR3 nucleotides read TGTGCCAGCAGTGGCGGGGCGTCGCAGTACTTC.

At least ten counts were recorded for this clonotype. The chain has TRBV7-3 and TRBJ2-3; no clear D. Per germline, CDR1 SGHTA and CDR2 FQGTGA. The V gene lost 2 bases and the J gene lost 0 bases, with 9 bases spanning the gap. The length of the CDR3 is 15 residues. In nucleotides, the CDR3 is TGTGCCAGCAGCTTAGGTGGGCGAAGCACAGATACGCAGTATTTT. Translated: CASSLGGRSTDTQYF.

The chain is built from TRBV20-1 and TRBJ1-2; 8 nucleotides align to TRBD1. V gave up 4 bases and J gave up 8 bases; unmatched junction bases: 12. This CDR3 region has 14 residues. Germline V gives CDR1 DFQATT, CDR2 SNEGSKA (reference sequence). The CDR3: CSATADREDGGYTF. The CDR3 DNA reads as TGCAGTGCTACCGCGGACAGGGAGGACGGGGGCTACACCTTC.

The chain has TRBV2 and TRBJ2-3; TRBD2 matches at 11 bases. The CDR3 sequence is 15 residues long. Per the germline V gene, CDR1 is SNHLY and CDR2 is FYNNEI. V shed 6 bases and J 4 bases; nucleotides not matched to a gene: 6. CDR3 sequence: CASSAPSGGPDTQYF. The CDR3 nucleotides read TGTGCCAGCAGCGCCCCTAGCGGGGGGCCAGATACGCAGTATTTT.